This T cell receptor (beta chain) was captured by sequencing in a study of Ad26.COV2.S vaccination and SARS-CoV-2 variants. The assay was immunoSEQ multiplex PCR, and TCRdb's table has in-frame clones only and misses some. The table shows 450,000 to 550,000 clones, with 80% to 90% occurring only once. Treatment of the sample: roughly 18 received Ad26.COV2.S at low or high dose, single or two shots; 5 received placebo; per-sample allocation not given. The samples were gathered on day 63 after the first injection of vaccine or placebo. Details on this clone: What it recognizes is unknown.

Study-wide results and limits: Total responses of T cells may have been underestimated by the analyses of TCR breadth and depth. For non-spike TCRs, breadth in vaccine recipients resembled that in placebo recipients.

Germline V gene lookup returns CDR1 KGHDR and CDR2 SFDVKD. The V segment lost 9 bases and the J segment 2 bases; nucleotides outside the gene matches: 7. CDR3 size: 14 residues. This chain uses TRBV24-1 with TRBJ2-5, with TRBD2 matching 8 bases. The material was peripheral blood, obtained in a trial of Ad26.COV2.S vaccine versus placebo. The clonotype originates from a person aged 18-65 years who received the Ad26.COV2.S COVID-19 vaccine or a placebo. The CDR3: CATAGGAGQETQYF. DNA of the CDR3: TGTGCCACCGCCGGGGGGGCAGGGCAAGAGACCCAGTACTTC.